This TCR beta chain was documented in a study of T cell responses to AZD1222 COVID-19 vaccine. Whole-study results and caveats: The number of AZD1222 recipients seropositive at baseline was only five to seven.

Profiling relied on immunoSEQ multiplex PCR, and the TCRdb table lists in-frame clones only, not all of them. The table records about 180,000 clones, about 86% of them present only once. The CDR3 has 14 amino acids. Trimming took off 4 bases at V and 6 bases at J, with 13 bases between the two ends. CDR1 LGHDT and CDR2 YNNKEL come from the germline V gene (reference sequence). Second-dose intervals near 4 or 12 weeks were combined. As for this clone: Antigen: not known.

The J gene is TRBJ1-5, the V gene TRBV3-1 (or the pseudogene TRBV3-2), with D possibly being TRBD1 (6 bases). The TCR sequence derives from an adult who received the AZD1222 COVID-19 vaccine. The sample consisted of peripheral blood, taken 28 days after the second AZD1222 dose. The CDR3 DNA reads as TGTGCCAGCAGCCCCCGGGGGCGAGCTCAGCCCCAGCATTTT. Protein: CASSPRGRAQPQHF.